The 17 T cell receptor beta chains in this list originate from one sample, sequenced in a study of cytomegalovirus exposure and HLA in healthy donors (dated by TCRdb to the late 2010s). The receptor library was made with the immunoSEQ multiplex PCR assay. The multiplex PCR relied on a mix of 60 forward primers for TCR Vbeta segments and 13 reverse primers for TCR Jbeta segments. TCRdb limited this immuneACCESS table to in-frame rearrangements with V and J called. A share of clones is missing; checked studies link under half to unresolved V genes, and the rest is unexplained. The table for this sample lists roughly 120,000 clones; roughly 70% of them were counted only once. The ten biggest clones cover over 1.5% of the sample. The sample taken for sequencing was PBMCs. The source of these receptors is a woman aged 18-30 years in good health and CMV-seronegative.

The gene calls are TRBV27 and TRBJ1-5, with D uncertain. The CDR3 totals 13 residues. Germline assignment: CDR1 MNHEY and CDR2 SMNVEV (reference sequence). V was shortened by 3 bases and J by 5 bases, with 8 bases between the two germline ends. The DNA for the CDR3 is TGTGCCAGCAGTTTCGGCGGATATCAGCCCCAGCATTTT. Its protein is CASSFGGYQPQHF.

The V and J genes are TRBV2 and TRBJ2-3, with TRBD1 as a possible D gene (5 bases). The CDR3 runs to 18 residues. V shed 7 bases and J shed 0 bases, with 23 bases lying between them. CDR1 and CDR2 from the germline V gene are SNHLY and FYNNEI. CDR3: CASTRVGSGRTSTDTQYF. DNA for the CDR3: TGTGCCAGCACCAGAGTAGGGTCAGGGCGCACAAGCACAGATACGCAGTATTTT.

The CDR3 bases are TGTGCCAGCAGCTCTAACCTATATGGCTACACCTTC. Its translation: CASSSNLYGYTF. The chain joins TRBV7-2 to TRBJ1-2; D not resolved. This CDR3 is built from 12 residues. Germline V gives CDR1 SGHTA, CDR2 FQGNSA. With 4 bases removed from V and 5 bases from J, the gap between germline ends came to 8 bases. The full variable domain, with the rest looked up from reference TRBV7-2 and TRBJ1-2, is GAGVSQSPSNKVTEKGKDVELRCDPISGHTALYWYRQSLGQGLEFLIYFQGNSAPDKSGLPSDRFSAERTGGSVSTLTIQRTQQEDSAVYLCASSSNLYGYTFGSGTRLTVV.

The chain employs TRBV30 and TRBJ1-4; D gene ambiguous. CDR1 and CDR2 (germline): GTSNPN, SVGIG (reference sequence). Deletions cut 2 bases from V and 4 bases from J, with 8 bases between. The CDR3 sequence is 13 residues long. The CDR3, as DNA: TGTGCCTGGAGTCCAGGTTTTAATGAAAAACTGTTTTTT. Protein product: CAWSPGFNEKLFF.

This clone appeared a few times. CDR3 amino acids: CASSLGHFNQPQHF. The CDR3 DNA reads as TGTGCCAGCAGCTTGGGACACTTCAATCAGCCCCAGCATTTT. The chain carries TRBV5-6 and TRBJ1-5; D unclear. V gave up 0 bases and J gave up 3 bases, with 7 bases separating them. CDR3 size: 14 residues. Germline-derived CDR1 and CDR2 are SGHDT and YYEEEE.

This clone turned up a few times. The chain joins TRBV5-5 to TRBJ2-7, with D possibly matching TRBD1 (6 bases). The CDR3 has 15 residues. Germline-derived CDR1 and CDR2 are SGHKS and YYEKEE (reference sequence). Trimming left V 0 bases short and J 5 bases short, with 15 bases between. Here the CDR3 reads CASSLVPQGIHEQYF. The CDR3, as DNA: TGTGCCAGCAGCTTGGTTCCACAGGGAATCCACGAGCAGTACTTC.

The CDR3 DNA reads TGTGCTTATGAGAGGGGGGGATGGGAGCAGTACTTC. Its translation: CAYERGGWEQYF. The V call is TRBV30, the J call TRBJ2-7, with D possibly TRBD2 on 7 matching bases. From germline, CDR1 is GTSNPN and CDR2 SVGIG (reference sequence). The CDR3 runs to 12 residues.

V is TRBV28 and J is TRBJ2-1, with no clear D. Germline CDR1 reads MDHEN; CDR2 reads SYDVKM. This CDR3 spans 16 amino acids. Trimming stripped 7 bases from V and 0 bases from J, with 16 bases between. CDR3 bases: TGTGCCAGCATGTCGATCCGGTCGAGCTCCTACAATGAGCAGTTCTTC. Residues: CASMSIRSSSYNEQFF.

This clone was detected a few times. The chain combines TRBV15 with TRBJ2-2; 12 positions match TRBD2. Per the germline V gene, CDR1 is LNHNV and CDR2 is YYDKDF (reference sequence). V shed 5 bases and J 0 bases; nucleotides not matched to a gene: 7. The CDR3 runs to 18 residues. The CDR3 protein is CATSPRLAGETNTGELFF. The CDR3 nucleotides are TGTGCCACCAGCCCTCGACTAGCGGGGGAAACGAACACCGGGGAGCTGTTTTTT.

This chain uses TRBV7-3 with TRBJ2-2; 10 nucleotides match TRBD2. Germline values: CDR1 SGHTA, CDR2 FQGTGA. V trimming: 1 base; J trimming: 5 bases; junction bases outside the gene matches: 4. The CDR3 loop spans 16 amino acids. The chain's CDR3 is CASSLNVAGGTGELFF. In DNA, the CDR3 is TGTGCCAGCAGCTTAAACGTAGCGGGGGGAACCGGGGAGCTGTTTTTT.

In its sample, this clone was seen once. This chain uses TRBV28 with TRBJ1-5, with D perhaps matching TRBD1 (6 bases). The germline CDR1 and CDR2 sequences are MDHEN and SYDVKM. Between the trimmed V and J ends, which lost 2 bases and 0 bases, there was a span of 11 bases. The CDR3 is 16 amino acids. CDR3 coding DNA: TGTGCCAGCAGTTTAGACAGGTTCGTTAGCAATCAGCCCCAGCATTTT. Protein product: CASSLDRFVSNQPQHF.

The chain links TRBV2 to TRBJ2-2; 7 nucleotides agree with TRBD1. Germline V gene lookup returns CDR1 SNHLY and CDR2 FYNNEI. The CDR3 is 14 residues long. J lost 1 base, V lost 7 bases, and 3 bases had no gene match. The CDR3 reads CASTRDRNTGELFF. The CDR3 DNA reads TGTGCCAGCACCCGGGACAGGAACACCGGGGAGCTGTTTTTT.

The rearrangement uses TRBV4-2 and TRBJ1-5; D uncertain. V gave up 1 base and J gave up 7 bases, with 8 bases separating them. This CDR3 has 13 amino acids. CDR1 LGHNA and CDR2 YNFKEQ come from the germline V gene. The CDR3 is CASSQGFGQPQHF. The CDR3, as DNA: TGTGCCAGCAGCCAAGGCTTCGGGCAGCCCCAGCATTTT.

V and J are TRBV28 and TRBJ1-2; D might be TRBD1 (5 bases). Looked up from germline, CDR1 is MDHEN and CDR2 is SYDVKM. The CDR3 loop spans 12 amino acids. Trimming pared 5 bases from V and 8 bases from J, leaving 12 bases between. The CDR3 DNA reads TGTGCCAGCAGTCTGCGGGGCGGGGGCTACACCTTC. It is translated as CASSLRGGGYTF.

This chain's CDR3 is CASSPRGGFYSNQPQHF. The DNA of the CDR3 is TGTGCCAGCAGCCCCAGGGGAGGGTTTTATAGCAATCAGCCCCAGCATTTT. The chain links TRBV7-2 to TRBJ1-5, with TRBD1 as a possible D gene (6 bases). The V end lost 5 bases, the J end lost 0 bases, and 17 bases lay between the germline ends. The germline V gene has CDR1 SGHTA and CDR2 FQGNSA. The CDR3 covers 17 residues.

This rearrangement joins TRBV29-1 to TRBJ2-7; 10 bases are shared with TRBD1. The germline gives CDR1 SQVTM, CDR2 ANQGSEA. Trimming at V came to 7 bases and at J to 3 bases, leaving 3 bases not matched to a gene. The CDR3 loop spans 12 amino acids. CDR3 in amino acids: CSAWTGGYEQYF. The DNA of the CDR3 is TGCAGCGCCTGGACAGGGGGCTACGAGCAGTACTTC.

J is TRBJ2-1 and V is TRBV2; 8 nucleotides line up with TRBD2. With V trimmed by 9 bases and J by 9 bases, 10 bases remained unmatched. The V gene's germline CDR1 is SNHLY and CDR2 FYNNEI. The CDR3 loop spans 13 amino acids. The CDR3 is CASSGTSSSEQFF. The CDR3 DNA follows: TGTGCCAGTTCCGGGACTAGTTCCAGTGAGCAGTTCTTC.